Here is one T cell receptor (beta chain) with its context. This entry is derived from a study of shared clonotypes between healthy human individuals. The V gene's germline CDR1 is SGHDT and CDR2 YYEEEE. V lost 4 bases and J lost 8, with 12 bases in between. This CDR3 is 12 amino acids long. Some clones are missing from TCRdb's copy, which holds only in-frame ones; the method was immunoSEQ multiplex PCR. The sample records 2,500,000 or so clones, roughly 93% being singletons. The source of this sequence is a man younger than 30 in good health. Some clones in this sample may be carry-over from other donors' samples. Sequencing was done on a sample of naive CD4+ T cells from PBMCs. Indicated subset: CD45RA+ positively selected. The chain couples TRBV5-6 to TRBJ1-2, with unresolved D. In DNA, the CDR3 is TGTGCCAGCAGCGTTAGGTCGTTGGGCTACACCTTC. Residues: CASSVRSLGYTF.